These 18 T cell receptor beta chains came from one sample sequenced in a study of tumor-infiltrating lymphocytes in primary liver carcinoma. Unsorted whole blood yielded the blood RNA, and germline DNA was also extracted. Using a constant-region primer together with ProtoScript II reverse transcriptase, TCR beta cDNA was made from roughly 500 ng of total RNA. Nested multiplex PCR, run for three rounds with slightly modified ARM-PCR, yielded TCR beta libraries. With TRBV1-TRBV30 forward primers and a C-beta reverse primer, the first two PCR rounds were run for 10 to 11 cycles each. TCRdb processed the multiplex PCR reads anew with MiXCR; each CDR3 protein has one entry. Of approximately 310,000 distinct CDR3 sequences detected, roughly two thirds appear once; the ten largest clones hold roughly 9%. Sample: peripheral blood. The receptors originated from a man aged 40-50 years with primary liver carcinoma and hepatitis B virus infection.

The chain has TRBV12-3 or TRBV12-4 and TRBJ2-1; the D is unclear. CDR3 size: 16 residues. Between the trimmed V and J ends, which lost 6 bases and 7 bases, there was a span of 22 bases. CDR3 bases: TGTGCCAGCAGCCCCGCCGGGTCCTCCCTCTCAAATGAGCAGTTCTTC. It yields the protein CASSPAGSSLSNEQFF.

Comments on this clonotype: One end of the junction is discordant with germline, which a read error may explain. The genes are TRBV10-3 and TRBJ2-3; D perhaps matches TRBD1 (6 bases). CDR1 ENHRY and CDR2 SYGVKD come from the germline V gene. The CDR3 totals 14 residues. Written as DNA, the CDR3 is TGTGCCATTAGAGGGACATCTCAGCTAGATACGCACTATTTT. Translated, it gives CAIRGTSQLDTHYF.

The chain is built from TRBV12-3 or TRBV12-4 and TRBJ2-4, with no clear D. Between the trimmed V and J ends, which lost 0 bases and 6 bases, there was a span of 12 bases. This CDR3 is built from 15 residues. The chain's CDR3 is CASSLAERFRNIQYF. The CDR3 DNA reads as TGTGCCAGCAGTTTAGCTGAGAGATTTAGAAACATTCAGTACTTC.

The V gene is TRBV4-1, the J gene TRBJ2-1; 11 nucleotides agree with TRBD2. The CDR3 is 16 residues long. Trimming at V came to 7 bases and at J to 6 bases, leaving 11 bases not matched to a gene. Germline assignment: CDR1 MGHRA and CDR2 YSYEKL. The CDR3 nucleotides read TGCGCCAGCAACCCCGAACTAGCGGGGGCTTGCAATGAGCAGTTCTTC. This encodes CASNPELAGACNEQFF.

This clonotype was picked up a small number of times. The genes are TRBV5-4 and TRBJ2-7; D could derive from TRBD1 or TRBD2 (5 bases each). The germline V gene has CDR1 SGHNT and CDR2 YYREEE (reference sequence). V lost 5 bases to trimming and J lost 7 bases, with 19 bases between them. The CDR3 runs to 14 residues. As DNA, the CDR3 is TGTGCCAGCAGATCCGGGACGGTTACCGGGGAGCAGTACTTC. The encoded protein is CASRSGTVTGEQYF.

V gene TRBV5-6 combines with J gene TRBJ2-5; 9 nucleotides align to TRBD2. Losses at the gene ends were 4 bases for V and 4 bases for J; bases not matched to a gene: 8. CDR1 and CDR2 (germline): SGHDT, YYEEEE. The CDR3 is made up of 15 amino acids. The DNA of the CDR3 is TGTGCCAGCAGCGCGGGGGGGGGATTGCTAGAGACCCAGTACTTC. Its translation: CASSAGGGLLETQYF.

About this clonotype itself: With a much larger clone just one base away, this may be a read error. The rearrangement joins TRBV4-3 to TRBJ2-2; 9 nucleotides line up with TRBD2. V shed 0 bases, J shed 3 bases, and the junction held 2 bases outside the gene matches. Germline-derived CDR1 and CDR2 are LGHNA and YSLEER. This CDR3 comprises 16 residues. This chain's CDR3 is CASSQDQRGDTGELFF. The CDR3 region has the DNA TGCGCCAGCAGCCAAGATCAGCGGGGGGACACCGGGGAGCTGTTTTTT.

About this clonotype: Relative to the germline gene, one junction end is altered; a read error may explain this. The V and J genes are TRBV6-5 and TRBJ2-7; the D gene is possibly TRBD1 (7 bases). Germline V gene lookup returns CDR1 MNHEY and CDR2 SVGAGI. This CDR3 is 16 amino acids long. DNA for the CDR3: TGTGTCAGCAGTTACCCATCAGGGGGAGGTCCCTACGAGCAGTACTTC. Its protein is CVSSYPSGGGPYEQYF.

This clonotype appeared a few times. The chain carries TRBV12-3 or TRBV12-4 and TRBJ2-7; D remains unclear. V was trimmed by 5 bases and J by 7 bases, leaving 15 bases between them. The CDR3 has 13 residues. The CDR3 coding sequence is TGTGCCAGCAGTCCTACACATGGAGCAGAGCAGTACTTC. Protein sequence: CASSPTHGAEQYF.

This CDR3 reads CSVAPTGPHEQYF. The CDR3 DNA reads as TGCAGCGTTGCCCCGACAGGGCCCCATGAGCAGTACTTC. This rearrangement joins TRBV29-1 to TRBJ2-7, with 7 positions matching TRBD1. This CDR3 contains 13 residues. J lost 7 bases, V lost 4 bases, and 10 bases had no gene match. Per germline, CDR1 SQVTM and CDR2 ANQGSEA.

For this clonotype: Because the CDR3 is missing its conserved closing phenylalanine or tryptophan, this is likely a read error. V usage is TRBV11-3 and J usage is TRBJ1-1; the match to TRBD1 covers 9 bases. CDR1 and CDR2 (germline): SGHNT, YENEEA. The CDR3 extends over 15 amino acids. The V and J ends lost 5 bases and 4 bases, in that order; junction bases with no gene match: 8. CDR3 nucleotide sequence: TGTGCCAGCAGCCCGGGACAGGGAGTGATCACTGAAGCTTTCTTG. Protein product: CASSPGQGVITEAFL.

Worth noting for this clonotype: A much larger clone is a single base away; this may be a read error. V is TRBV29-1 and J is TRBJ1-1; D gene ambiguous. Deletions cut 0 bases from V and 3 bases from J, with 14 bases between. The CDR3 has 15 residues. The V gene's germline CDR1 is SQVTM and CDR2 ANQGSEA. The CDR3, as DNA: TGCAGCGTTGAAGACATGTATCCGAGGGACACTGAAGCTTTCTTT. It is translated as CSVEDMYPRDTEAFF.

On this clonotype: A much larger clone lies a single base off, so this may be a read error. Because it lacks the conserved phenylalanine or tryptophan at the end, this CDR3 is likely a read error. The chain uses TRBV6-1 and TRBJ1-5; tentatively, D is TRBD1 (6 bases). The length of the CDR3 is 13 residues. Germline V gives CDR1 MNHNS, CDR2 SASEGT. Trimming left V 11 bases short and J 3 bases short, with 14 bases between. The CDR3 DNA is TGTGCCGCGTCCCAGGGGATCAATCAGCCCCAGCATATT. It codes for CAASQGINQPQHI.

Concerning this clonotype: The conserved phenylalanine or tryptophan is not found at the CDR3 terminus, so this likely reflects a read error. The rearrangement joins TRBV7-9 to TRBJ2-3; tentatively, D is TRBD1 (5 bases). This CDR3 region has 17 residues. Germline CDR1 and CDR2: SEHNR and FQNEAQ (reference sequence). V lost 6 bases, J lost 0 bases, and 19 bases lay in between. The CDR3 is CASSPPRGYTSTDTQYS. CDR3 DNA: TGTGCCAGCAGTCCTCCTAGGGGCTACACTAGCACAGATACGCAGTATTCT.

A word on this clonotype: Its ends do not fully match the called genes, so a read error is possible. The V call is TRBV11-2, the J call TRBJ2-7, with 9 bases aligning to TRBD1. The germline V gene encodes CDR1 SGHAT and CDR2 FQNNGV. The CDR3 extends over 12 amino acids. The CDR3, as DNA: TGTGCCAACAGCAGGACAGGGGACGAGCAGTACTTC. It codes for CANSRTGDEQYF.

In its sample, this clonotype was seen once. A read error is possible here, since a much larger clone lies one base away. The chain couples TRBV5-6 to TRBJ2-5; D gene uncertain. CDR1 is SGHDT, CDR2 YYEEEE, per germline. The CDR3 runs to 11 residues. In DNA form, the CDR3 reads TGTGCCAGCGGCTTGGACGAGACCCAGTACTTC. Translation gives CASGLDETQYF.

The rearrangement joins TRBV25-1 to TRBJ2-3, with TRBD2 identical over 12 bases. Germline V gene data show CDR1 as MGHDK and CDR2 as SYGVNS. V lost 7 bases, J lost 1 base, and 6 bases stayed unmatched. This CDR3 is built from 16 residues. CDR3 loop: CASTSGRALGTDTQYF. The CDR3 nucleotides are TGTGCCAGCACTAGCGGGAGGGCCCTCGGCACAGATACGCAGTATTTT.

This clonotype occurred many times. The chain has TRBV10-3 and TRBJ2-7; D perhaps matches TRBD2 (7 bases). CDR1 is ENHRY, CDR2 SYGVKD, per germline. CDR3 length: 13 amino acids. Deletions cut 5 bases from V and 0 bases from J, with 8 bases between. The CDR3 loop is CAISRGASYEQYF. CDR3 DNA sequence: TGTGCCATCAGTCGGGGGGCCTCCTACGAGCAGTACTTC.